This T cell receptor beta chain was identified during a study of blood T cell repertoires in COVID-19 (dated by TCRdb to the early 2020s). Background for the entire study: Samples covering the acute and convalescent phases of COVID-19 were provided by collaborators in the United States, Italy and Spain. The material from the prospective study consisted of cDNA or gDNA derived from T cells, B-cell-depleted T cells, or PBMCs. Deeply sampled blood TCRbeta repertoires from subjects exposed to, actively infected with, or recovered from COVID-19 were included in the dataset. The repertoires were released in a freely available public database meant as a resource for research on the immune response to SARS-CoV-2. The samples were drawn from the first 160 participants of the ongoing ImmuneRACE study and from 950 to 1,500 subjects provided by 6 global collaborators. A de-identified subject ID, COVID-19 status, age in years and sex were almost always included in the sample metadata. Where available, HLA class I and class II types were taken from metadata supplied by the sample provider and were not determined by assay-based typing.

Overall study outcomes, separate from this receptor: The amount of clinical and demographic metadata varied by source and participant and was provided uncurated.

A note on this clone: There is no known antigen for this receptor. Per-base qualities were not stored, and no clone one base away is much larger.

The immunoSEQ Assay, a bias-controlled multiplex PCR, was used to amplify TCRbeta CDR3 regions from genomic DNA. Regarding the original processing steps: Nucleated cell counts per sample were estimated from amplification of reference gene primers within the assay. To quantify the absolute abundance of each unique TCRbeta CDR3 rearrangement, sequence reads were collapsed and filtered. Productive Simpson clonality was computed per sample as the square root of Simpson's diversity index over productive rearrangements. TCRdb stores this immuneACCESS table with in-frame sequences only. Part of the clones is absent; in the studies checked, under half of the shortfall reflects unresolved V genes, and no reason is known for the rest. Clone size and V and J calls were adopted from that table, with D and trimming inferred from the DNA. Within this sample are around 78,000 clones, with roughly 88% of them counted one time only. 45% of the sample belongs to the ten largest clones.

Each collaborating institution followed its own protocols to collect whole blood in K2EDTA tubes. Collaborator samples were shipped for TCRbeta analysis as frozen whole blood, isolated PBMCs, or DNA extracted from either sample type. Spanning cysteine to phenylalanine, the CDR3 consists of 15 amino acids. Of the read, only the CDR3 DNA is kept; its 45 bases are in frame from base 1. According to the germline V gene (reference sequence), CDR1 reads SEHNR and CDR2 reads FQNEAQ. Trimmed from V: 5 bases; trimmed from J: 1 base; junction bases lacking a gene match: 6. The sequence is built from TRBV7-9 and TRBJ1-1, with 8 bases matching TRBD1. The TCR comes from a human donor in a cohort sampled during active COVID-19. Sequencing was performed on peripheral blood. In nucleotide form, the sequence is TGTGCCAGCAGCGCCCGGACAGGGCAGAACACTGAAGCTTTCTTT. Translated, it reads CASSARTGQNTEAFF.